A selection of T cell receptor beta chains follows, all from one sample in a study of T cell repertoires in cytomegalovirus infection. One entry per CDR3 protein results from TCRdb running MiXCR on the reads. The sample lists around 300,000 distinct CDR3 sequences; approximately 22% were seen once. These receptors' antigens are unknown. This specimen consisted of cultured PBMCs, obtained from culture after CMV antigen stimulation. Receptors originate from a human donor in good health (CMV status not recorded). Some clones in this sample may be carry-over from other donors' samples. The CDR3 runs from the conserved cysteine through the conserved F or W. The D gene is left open where the match is weak. A row's size may be missing; if present it is once, few, many or a size class.

clone size: NA
V gene: TRBV4-1
J gene: TRBJ2-5
D gene: TRBD2
CDR3 DNA: TGCGCCAGCAGCCAAGTGGTTACGGGAGGAGAGACCCAGTACTTC
CDR3 protein: CASSQVVTGGETQYF

clone size: NA
V gene: TRBV5-4
J gene: TRBJ2-3
D gene: NA
CDR3 DNA: TGTGCCAGCAGCTCTCCAGGGAAAGATACGCAGTATTTT
CDR3 protein: CASSSPGKDTQYF

clone size: few
V gene: TRBV2
J gene: TRBJ2-1
D gene: TRBD2
CDR3 DNA: TGTGCCAGCAGTCGGGACTACCACAATGAGCAGTTCTTC
CDR3 protein: CASSRDYHNEQFF

clone size: few
V gene: TRBV7-9
J gene: TRBJ2-3
D gene: NA
CDR3 DNA: TGTGCCAGCAGCCACCCGACCTCTGGAGAGTATTTT
CDR3 protein: CASSHPTSGEYF

clone size: NA
V gene: TRBV5-1
J gene: TRBJ2-2
D gene: NA
CDR3 DNA: TGCTCCAGTCAACGAGATAGCGGATCGAACACCGGGGAGCTGTTTTTT
CDR3 protein: CSSQRDSGSNTGELFF

clone size: many
V gene: TRBV6-1
J gene: TRBJ2-1
D gene: TRBD2
CDR3 DNA: TGTGCCAGCAGTAGACTAACTAGCGGGGGGCAGGATGAGCAGTTCTTC
CDR3 protein: CASSRLTSGGQDEQFF

clone size: many
V gene: TRBV6-6
J gene: TRBJ1-4
D gene: NA
CDR3 DNA: TGTGCCAGCAGTCTGCCGGGGGGGACCAAAAATGAAAAACTGTTTTTT
CDR3 protein: CASSLPGGTKNEKLFF

clone size: NA
V gene: TRBV7-2
J gene: TRBJ2-2
D gene: TRBD1
CDR3 DNA: TGTGCCAGCAGCCCTCCGGGACAGGGATGGGCCGGGGAGCTGTTTTTT
CDR3 protein: CASSPPGQGWAGELFF

clone size: NA
V gene: TRBV10-3
J gene: TRBJ2-1
D gene: NA
CDR3 DNA: TGTGCCATCAGTGAGTCTAGCCCAGGCTTACAGGGCTTC
CDR3 protein: CAISESSPGLQGF

clone size: many
V gene: TRBV12-3/TRBV12-4
J gene: TRBJ1-1
D gene: TRBD1
CDR3 DNA: TGTGCCAGCAAAAGTTCCGAGGGCGGACAGGGGAACACTGAAGCTTTCTTT
CDR3 protein: CASKSSEGGQGNTEAFF

clone size: once
V gene: TRBV19
J gene: TRBJ2-3
D gene: NA
CDR3 DNA: TGTGCCAGTAGTTCTCCCCTGGGTTCCACAGATACGCAGTATTTT
CDR3 protein: CASSSPLGSTDTQYF

clone size: many
V gene: TRBV7-3
J gene: TRBJ2-3
D gene: TRBD2
CDR3 DNA: TGTGCCAGCAGCGCCGGGGACTACCGAAGGGGAGATACGCAGTATTTT
CDR3 protein: CASSAGDYRRGDTQYF

clone size: NA
V gene: TRBV27
J gene: TRBJ1-5
D gene: NA
CDR3 DNA: TGTGCCAGCAGTATCCGTGGGGCGGGGAATCAGCCCCAGCATTTT
CDR3 protein: CASSIRGAGNQPQHF

clone size: many
V gene: TRBV7-2
J gene: TRBJ1-1
D gene: NA
CDR3 DNA: TGTGCCAGCCGCTTTGAGCAGGGGAACACTGAAGCTTTCTTT
CDR3 protein: CASRFEQGNTEAFF

clone size: few
V gene: TRBV28
J gene: TRBJ2-1
D gene: NA
CDR3 DNA: TGTGCCAGCAGTTTTGGGCAGTTTGGGAGGCAGTTCTTC
CDR3 protein: CASSFGQFGRQFF

clone size: few
V gene: TRBV7-2
J gene: TRBJ1-1
D gene: NA
CDR3 DNA: TGTGCCAGCAGCTTGCGACTCCTGAACACTGAAGCTTTCTTT
CDR3 protein: CASSLRLLNTEAFF

clone size: few
V gene: TRBV7-2
J gene: TRBJ2-3
D gene: TRBD1
CDR3 DNA: TGTGCCAGCAGCTTGAGACAGGGGGGGGACACAGATACGCAGTATTTT
CDR3 protein: CASSLRQGGDTDTQYF

clone size: many
V gene: TRBV7-3
J gene: TRBJ1-1
D gene: NA
CDR3 DNA: TGTGCCAGCAGCGGAGGTTTCAACACTGAAGCTTTCTTT
CDR3 protein: CASSGGFNTEAFF

clone size: few
V gene: TRBV7-9
J gene: TRBJ2-7
D gene: NA
CDR3 DNA: TGTGCCAGCAGCTTAGAGGGGGTGGAGGGATCCTACGAGCAGTACTTC
CDR3 protein: CASSLEGVEGSYEQYF

clone size: few
V gene: TRBV6-6
J gene: TRBJ1-5
D gene: NA
CDR3 DNA: TGTGCCAGCAGCCTACGTAGGCATCAGCCCCAGCATTTT
CDR3 protein: CASSLRRHQPQHF

clone size: NA
V gene: TRBV15
J gene: TRBJ2-1
D gene: TRBD2
CDR3 DNA: TGTGCCACCTCAAACGCGCGGGAGGCCTACAATGAGCAGTTCTTC
CDR3 protein: CATSNAREAYNEQFF

clone size: few
V gene: TRBV18
J gene: TRBJ1-1
D gene: NA
CDR3 DNA: TGTGCCAGCTCACGGGGGAATACCCGGACTGAAGCTTTCTTT
CDR3 protein: CASSRGNTRTEAFF

clone size: many
V gene: TRBV7-2
J gene: TRBJ1-2
D gene: TRBD1
CDR3 DNA: TGTGCCAGCAGCGGGGGGGGGACAGGGACCTATGGCTACACCTTC
CDR3 protein: CASSGGGTGTYGYTF

clone size: NA
V gene: TRBV19
J gene: TRBJ1-2
D gene: TRBD1
CDR3 DNA: TGTGCCAGTAGTCCGGAGACAGGGACGCTCTATGGCTACACCTTC
CDR3 protein: CASSPETGTLYGYTF

clone size: many
V gene: TRBV12-3/TRBV12-4
J gene: TRBJ2-7
D gene: TRBD1
CDR3 DNA: TGTGCCAGCAGCCTGACAGGGCCCGTCCACGAGCAGTACTTC
CDR3 protein: CASSLTGPVHEQYF

clone size: NA
V gene: TRBV7-9
J gene: TRBJ1-5
D gene: NA
CDR3 DNA: TGTGCCAGCAGCCACGTTAGGGGTCCATATAGCAATCAGCCCCAGCATTTT
CDR3 protein: CASSHVRGPYSNQPQHF

clone size: NA
V gene: TRBV19
J gene: TRBJ1-5
D gene: NA
CDR3 DNA: TGTGCCAGTAAACAGAGCAATCAGCCCCAGCATTTT
CDR3 protein: CASKQSNQPQHF

clone size: few
V gene: TRBV19
J gene: TRBJ2-2
D gene: TRBD2
CDR3 DNA: TGTGCCAGTGAACTAGCGGGAGGTTACACCGGGGAGCTGTTTTTT
CDR3 protein: CASELAGGYTGELFF

clone size: many
V gene: TRBV7-2
J gene: TRBJ1-2
D gene: NA
CDR3 DNA: TGTGCCAGCAGCTTAGGTCCCTCGATCTATGGCTACACCTTC
CDR3 protein: CASSLGPSIYGYTF

clone size: NA
V gene: TRBV5-1
J gene: TRBJ2-5
D gene: NA
CDR3 DNA: TGCGCCAGCAGCTTCGGGTCAAGCGGGCTACAAGAGACCCAGTACTTC
CDR3 protein: CASSFGSSGLQETQYF

clone size: NA
V gene: TRBV12-3/TRBV12-4
J gene: TRBJ2-1
D gene: NA
CDR3 DNA: TGTGCCAGCAGTTTATATTCTGACAATGAGCAGTTCTTC
CDR3 protein: CASSLYSDNEQFF

clone size: NA
V gene: TRBV28
J gene: TRBJ2-3
D gene: TRBD2
CDR3 DNA: TGTGCCAGCAGTTTGACTAGCGGGAGAGATACGCAGTATTTT
CDR3 protein: CASSLTSGRDTQYF

clone size: many
V gene: TRBV7-8
J gene: TRBJ1-1
D gene: NA
CDR3 DNA: TGTGCCAGCAGCTTCCCATCGGGAGGGGCGAACACTGAAGCTTTCTTT
CDR3 protein: CASSFPSGGANTEAFF

clone size: many
V gene: TRBV6-2/TRBV6-3
J gene: TRBJ2-5
D gene: NA
CDR3 DNA: TGTGCCAGCAGTTACCAGCGGAAAGAGACCCAGTACTTC
CDR3 protein: CASSYQRKETQYF

clone size: few
V gene: TRBV18
J gene: TRBJ2-1
D gene: NA
CDR3 DNA: TGTGCCAGCTCACCACGTCCCGGTGCGGCCCTGGACTCGTTTTCGGATGAGCAGTTCTTC
CDR3 protein: CASSPRPGAALDSFSDEQFF

clone size: NA
V gene: TRBV7-9
J gene: TRBJ2-1
D gene: NA
CDR3 DNA: TGTGCCAGCAGCTCAATACCCTCGGCCAGGGGAGATGAGCAGTTCTTC
CDR3 protein: CASSSIPSARGDEQFF

clone size: few
V gene: TRBV7-2
J gene: TRBJ1-2
D gene: NA
CDR3 DNA: TGTGCCAGCAGCGACCGGGTTTCGAACTATGGCTACACCTTC
CDR3 protein: CASSDRVSNYGYTF

clone size: many
V gene: TRBV11-2
J gene: TRBJ2-7
D gene: TRBD2
CDR3 DNA: TGTGCCAGCAGCTCCTACCGACTAGCGGGGGCCTACGAGCAGTACTTC
CDR3 protein: CASSSYRLAGAYEQYF

clone size: few
V gene: TRBV6-2/TRBV6-3
J gene: TRBJ1-1
D gene: NA
CDR3 DNA: TGTGCCAGCAGTGGGCGGCTGAGAGAAGCTTTCTTT
CDR3 protein: CASSGRLREAFF